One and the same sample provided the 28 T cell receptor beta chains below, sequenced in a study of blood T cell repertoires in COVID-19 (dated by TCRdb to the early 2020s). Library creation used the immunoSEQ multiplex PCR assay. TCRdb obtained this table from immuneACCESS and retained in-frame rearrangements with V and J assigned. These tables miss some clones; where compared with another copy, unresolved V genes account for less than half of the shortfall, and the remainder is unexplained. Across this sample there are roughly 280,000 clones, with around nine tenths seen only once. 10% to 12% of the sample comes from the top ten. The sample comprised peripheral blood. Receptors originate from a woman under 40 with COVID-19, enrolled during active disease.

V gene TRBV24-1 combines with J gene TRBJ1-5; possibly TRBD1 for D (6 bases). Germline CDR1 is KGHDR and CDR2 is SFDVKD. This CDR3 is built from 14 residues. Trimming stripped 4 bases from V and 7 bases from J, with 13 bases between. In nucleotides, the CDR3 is TGTGCCACCAGTGACCACACAGGGAAGCAGCCCCAGCATTTT. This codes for CATSDHTGKQPQHF.

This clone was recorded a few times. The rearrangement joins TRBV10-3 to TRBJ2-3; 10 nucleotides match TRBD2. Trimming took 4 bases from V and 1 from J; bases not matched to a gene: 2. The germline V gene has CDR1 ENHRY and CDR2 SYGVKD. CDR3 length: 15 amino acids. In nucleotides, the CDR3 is TGTGCCATCAGTGCCGGGACTAGCGGCACAGATACGCAGTATTTT. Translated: CAISAGTSGTDTQYF.

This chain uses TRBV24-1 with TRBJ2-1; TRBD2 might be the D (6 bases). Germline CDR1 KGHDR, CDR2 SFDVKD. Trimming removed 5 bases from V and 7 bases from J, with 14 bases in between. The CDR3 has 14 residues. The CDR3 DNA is TGTGCCACCAGTGCGGTTAGCGGTACAAATGAGCAGTTCTTC. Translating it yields CATSAVSGTNEQFF.

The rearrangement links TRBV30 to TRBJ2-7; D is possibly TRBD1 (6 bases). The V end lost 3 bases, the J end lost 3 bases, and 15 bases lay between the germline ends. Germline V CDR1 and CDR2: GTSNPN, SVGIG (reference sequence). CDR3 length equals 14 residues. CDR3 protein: CAWRGKGEIYEQYF. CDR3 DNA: TGTGCCTGGAGAGGTAAGGGGGAGATCTACGAGCAGTACTTC.

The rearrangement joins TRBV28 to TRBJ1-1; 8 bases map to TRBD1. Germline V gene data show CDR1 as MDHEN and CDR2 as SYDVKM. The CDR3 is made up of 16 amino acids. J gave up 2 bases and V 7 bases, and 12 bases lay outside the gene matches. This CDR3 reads CASINRGFGENTEAFF. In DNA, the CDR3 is TGTGCCAGCATTAACAGGGGGTTCGGAGAAAACACTGAAGCTTTCTTT.

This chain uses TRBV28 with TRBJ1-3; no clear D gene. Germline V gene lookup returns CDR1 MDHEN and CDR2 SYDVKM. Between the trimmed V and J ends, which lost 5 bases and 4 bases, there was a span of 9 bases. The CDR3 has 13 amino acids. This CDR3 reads CASSTPGGNTIYF. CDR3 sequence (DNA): TGTGCCAGCAGTACGCCGGGGGGAAACACCATATATTTT.

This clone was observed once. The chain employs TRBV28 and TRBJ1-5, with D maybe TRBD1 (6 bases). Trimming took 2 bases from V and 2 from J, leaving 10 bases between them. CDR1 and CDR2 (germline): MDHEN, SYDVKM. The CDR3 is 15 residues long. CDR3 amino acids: CASSLNRVGNQPQHF. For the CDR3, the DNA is TGTGCCAGCAGTTTAAACAGGGTGGGCAATCAGCCCCAGCATTTT.

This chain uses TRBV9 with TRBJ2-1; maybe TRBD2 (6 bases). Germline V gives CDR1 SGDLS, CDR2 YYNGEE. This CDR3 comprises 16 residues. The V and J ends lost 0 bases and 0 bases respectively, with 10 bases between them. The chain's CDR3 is CASSVDGTDSYNEQFF. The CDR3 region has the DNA TGTGCCAGCAGCGTAGACGGGACTGACTCCTACAATGAGCAGTTCTTC.

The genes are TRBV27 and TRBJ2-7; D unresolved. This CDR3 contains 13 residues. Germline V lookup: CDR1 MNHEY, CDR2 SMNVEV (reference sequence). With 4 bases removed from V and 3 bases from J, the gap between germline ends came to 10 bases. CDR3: CASSSQVNYEQYF. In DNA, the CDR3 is TGTGCCAGCAGTTCTCAGGTGAACTACGAGCAGTACTTC.

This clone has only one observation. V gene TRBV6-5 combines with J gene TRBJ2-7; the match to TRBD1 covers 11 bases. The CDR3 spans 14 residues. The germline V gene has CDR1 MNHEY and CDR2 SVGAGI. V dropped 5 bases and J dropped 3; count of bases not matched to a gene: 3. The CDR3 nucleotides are TGTGCCAGCAGTCGGACAGGGGGCATCTACGAGCAGTACTTC. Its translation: CASSRTGGIYEQYF.

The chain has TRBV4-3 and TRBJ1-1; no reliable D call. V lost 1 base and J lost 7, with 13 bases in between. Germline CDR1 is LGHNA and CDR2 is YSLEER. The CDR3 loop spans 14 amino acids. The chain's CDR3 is CASSQGRGIGEAFF. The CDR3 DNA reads TGCGCCAGCAGCCAAGGGAGAGGGATAGGTGAAGCTTTCTTT.

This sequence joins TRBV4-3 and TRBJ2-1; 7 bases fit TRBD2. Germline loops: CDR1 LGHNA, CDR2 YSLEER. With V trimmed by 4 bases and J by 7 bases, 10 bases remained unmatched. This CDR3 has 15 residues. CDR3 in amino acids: CASSPGTGAGNEQFF. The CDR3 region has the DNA TGCGCCAGCAGCCCAGGGACGGGAGCGGGGAATGAGCAGTTCTTC.

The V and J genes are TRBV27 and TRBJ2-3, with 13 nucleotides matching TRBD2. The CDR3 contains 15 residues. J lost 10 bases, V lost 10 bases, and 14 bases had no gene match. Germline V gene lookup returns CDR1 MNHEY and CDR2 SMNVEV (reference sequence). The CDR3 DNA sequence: TGTGCCACCAAAGGGACTAGCGGGGTGGGAGGGGCGCAGTATTTT. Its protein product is CATKGTSGVGGAQYF.

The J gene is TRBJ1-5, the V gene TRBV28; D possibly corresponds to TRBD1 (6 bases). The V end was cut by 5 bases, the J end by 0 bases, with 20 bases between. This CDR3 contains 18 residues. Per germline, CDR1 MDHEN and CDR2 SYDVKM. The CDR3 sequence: CASSRGGTTLYSNQPQHF. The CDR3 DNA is TGTGCCAGCAGTCGGGGGGGCACCACCCTTTATAGCAATCAGCCCCAGCATTTT.

CDR3 DNA: TGTGCCAGCAGTTTAGGGGGGGGCTATGCATCCTACGAGCAGTACTTC. Residues: CASSLGGGYASYEQYF. The chain carries TRBV27 and TRBJ2-7; TRBD2 might be the D (7 bases). Trimming removed 2 bases from V and 1 base from J, with 15 bases in between. This CDR3 comprises 16 residues. In germline, CDR1 is MNHEY, CDR2 SMNVEV (reference sequence).

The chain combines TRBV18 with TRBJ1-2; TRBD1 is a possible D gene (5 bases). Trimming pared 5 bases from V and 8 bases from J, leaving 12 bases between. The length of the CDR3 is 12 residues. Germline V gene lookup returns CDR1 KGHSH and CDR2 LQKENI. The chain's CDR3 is CASSSQGAGYTF. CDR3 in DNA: TGTGCCAGCTCATCTCAGGGCGCCGGCTACACCTTC. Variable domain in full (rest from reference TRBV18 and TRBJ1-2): NAGVMQNPRHLVRRRGQEARLRCSPMKGHSHVYWYRQLPEEGLKFMVYLQKENIIDESGMPKERFSAEFPKEGPSILRIQQVVRGDSAAYFCASSSQGAGYTFGSGTRLTVV.

The CDR3 nucleotides read TGTGCCAGCAGCGGATTCCGGGACAGCCAGGAGACCCAGTACTTC. It translates to CASSGFRDSQETQYF. The J gene is TRBJ2-5, the V gene TRBV13; 7 nucleotides match TRBD1. The CDR3 consists of 15 residues. Germline lookup yields CDR1 PRHDT and CDR2 FYEKMQ (reference sequence). Trimming at V came to 5 bases and at J to 5 bases, leaving 11 bases not matched to a gene.

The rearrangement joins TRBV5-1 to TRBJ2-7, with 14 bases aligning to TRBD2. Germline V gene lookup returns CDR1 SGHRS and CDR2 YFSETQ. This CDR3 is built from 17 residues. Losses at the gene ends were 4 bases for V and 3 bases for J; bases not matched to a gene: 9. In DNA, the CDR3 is TGCGCCAGCAGCCTAGGACTAGCGGGAGGCGCCCTCTACGAGCAGTACTTC. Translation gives CASSLGLAGGALYEQYF.

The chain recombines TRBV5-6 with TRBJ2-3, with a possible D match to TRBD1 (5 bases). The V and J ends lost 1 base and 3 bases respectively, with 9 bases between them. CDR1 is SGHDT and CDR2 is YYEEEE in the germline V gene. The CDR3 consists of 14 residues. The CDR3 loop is CASSLLTATDTQYF. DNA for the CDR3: TGTGCCAGCAGCTTGTTGACAGCAACAGATACGCAGTATTTT.

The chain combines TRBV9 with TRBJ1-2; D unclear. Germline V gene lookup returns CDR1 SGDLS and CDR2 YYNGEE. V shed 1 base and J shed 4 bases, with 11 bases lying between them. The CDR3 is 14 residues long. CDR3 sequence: CASSVRAGTYGYTF. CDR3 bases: TGTGCCAGCAGCGTAAGGGCGGGAACCTATGGCTACACCTTC.

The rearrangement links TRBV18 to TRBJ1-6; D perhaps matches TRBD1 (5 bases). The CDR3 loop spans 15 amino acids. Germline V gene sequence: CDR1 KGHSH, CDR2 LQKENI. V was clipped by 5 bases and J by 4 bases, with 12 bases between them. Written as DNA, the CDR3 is TGTGCCAGCTCAGCCGCGGGACGGTATAATTCACCCCTCCACTTT. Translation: CASSAAGRYNSPLHF.

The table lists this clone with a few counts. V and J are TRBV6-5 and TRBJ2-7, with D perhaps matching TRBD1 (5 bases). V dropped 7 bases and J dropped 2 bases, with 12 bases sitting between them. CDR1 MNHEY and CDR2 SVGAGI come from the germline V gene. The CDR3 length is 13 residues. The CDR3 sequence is CASILDTAYEQYF. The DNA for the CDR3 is TGTGCCAGCATCTTGGACACAGCCTACGAGCAGTACTTC.

The CDR3 loop reads CASSTLAGGPSYEQYF. CDR3 nucleotides: TGCGCCAGCAGCACACTAGCGGGAGGGCCATCCTACGAGCAGTACTTC. J is TRBJ2-7 and V is TRBV5-1; 13 nucleotides agree with TRBD2. The J segment lost 1 base and the V segment lost 4 bases, leaving 5 bases of the junction unmatched. The CDR3 contains 16 residues. Germline loops: CDR1 SGHRS, CDR2 YFSETQ.

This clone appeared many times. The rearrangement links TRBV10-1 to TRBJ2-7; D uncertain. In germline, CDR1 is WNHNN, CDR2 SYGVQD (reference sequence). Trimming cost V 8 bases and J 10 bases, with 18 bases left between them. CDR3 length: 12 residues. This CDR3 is CASAPRQVPQYF. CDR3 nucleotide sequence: TGCGCCAGCGCTCCACGGCAGGTCCCCCAGTACTTC.

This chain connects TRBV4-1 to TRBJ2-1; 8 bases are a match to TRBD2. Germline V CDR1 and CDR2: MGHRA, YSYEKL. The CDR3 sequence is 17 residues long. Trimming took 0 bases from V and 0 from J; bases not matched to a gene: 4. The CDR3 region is CASSQDVSGSSYNEQFF. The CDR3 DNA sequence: TGCGCCAGCAGCCAAGATGTGAGCGGGAGCTCCTACAATGAGCAGTTCTTC.

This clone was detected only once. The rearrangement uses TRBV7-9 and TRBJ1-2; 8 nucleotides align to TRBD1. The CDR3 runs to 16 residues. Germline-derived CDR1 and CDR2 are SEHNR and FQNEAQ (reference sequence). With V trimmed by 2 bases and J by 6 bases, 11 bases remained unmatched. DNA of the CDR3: TGTGCCAGCAGCTTATATGGACAGGGCAGGGCGGATGGCTACACCTTC. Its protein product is CASSLYGQGRADGYTF.

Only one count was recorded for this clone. The CDR3 DNA follows: TGTGCCAGCAGCGTAGCGGGACTAGCCTACGAGCAGTACTTC. The encoded protein is CASSVAGLAYEQYF. This chain connects TRBV9 to TRBJ2-7; 8 bases align to TRBD2. Trimming took 0 bases from V and 2 from J; bases not matched to a gene: 1. The V gene's germline CDR1 is SGDLS and CDR2 YYNGEE. This CDR3 has 14 amino acids.

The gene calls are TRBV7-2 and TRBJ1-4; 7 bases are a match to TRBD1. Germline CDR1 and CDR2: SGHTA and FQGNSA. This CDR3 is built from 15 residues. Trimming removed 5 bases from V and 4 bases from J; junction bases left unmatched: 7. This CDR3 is CASSRTGHDNEKLFF. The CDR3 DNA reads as TGTGCCAGCAGCCGGACAGGTCATGATAATGAAAAACTGTTTTTT. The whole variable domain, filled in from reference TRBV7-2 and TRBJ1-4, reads GAGVSQSPSNKVTEKGKDVELRCDPISGHTALYWYRQSLGQGLEFLIYFQGNSAPDKSGLPSDRFSAERTGGSVSTLTIQRTQQEDSAVYLCASSRTGHDNEKLFFGSGTQLSVL.